One sample yielded the 6 T cell receptor beta chains listed below, sequenced in a study of blood T cell repertoires in COVID-19. Some clones are missing from TCRdb's copy, which holds only in-frame ones; the method was immunoSEQ multiplex PCR. The top ten clones hold roughly 29% of a sample with under 95,000 clones, 79% of them seen once. Material for sequencing was peripheral blood. These TCRs come from a man between 60 and 75 years old with active or convalescent COVID-19.

The chain is built from TRBV5-4 and TRBJ1-1; 7 bases line up with TRBD1. CDR3 length equals 15 residues. CDR1 and CDR2 (germline): SGHNT, YYREEE (reference sequence). V trimming: 0 bases; J trimming: 4 bases; junction bases outside the gene matches: 6. The CDR3 loop reads CASSLAVTGRTEAFF. The CDR3 nucleotides read TGTGCCAGCAGCTTGGCCGTGACAGGGCGCACTGAAGCTTTCTTT.

V and J are TRBV2 and TRBJ2-3; no firm D call. In germline, CDR1 is SNHLY, CDR2 FYNNEI. Deletions cut 8 bases from V and 1 base from J, with 13 bases between. This CDR3 contains 14 residues. Here the CDR3 DNA reads TGTGCCAGCGCGATCACGCAGGGCACAGATACGCAGTATTTT. Encoded protein: CASAITQGTDTQYF.

The chain combines TRBV5-6 with TRBJ1-1; D is uncertain. V lost 2 bases to trimming and J lost 7 bases, with 6 bases between them. CDR3 length: 11 amino acids. The germline V gene encodes CDR1 SGHDT and CDR2 YYEEEE. The CDR3: CASSFRGEAFF. The CDR3 DNA is TGTGCCAGCAGCTTCCGGGGTGAAGCTTTCTTT.

The chain recombines TRBV3-1 (or the pseudogene TRBV3-2) with TRBJ2-1, with TRBD2 matching 10 bases. The germline V gene has CDR1 LGHDT and CDR2 YNNKEL (reference sequence). The CDR3 runs 17 residues. Germline trimming cut 3 bases from V and 9 bases from J; bases unmatched to any gene: 14. DNA for the CDR3: TGTGCCAGCAGCCACCCCGGGAAGCGGGGGGGCCATTTTGAGCAGTTCTTC. It translates to CASSHPGKRGGHFEQFF.

The gene calls are TRBV3-1 (or the pseudogene TRBV3-2) and TRBJ2-1; TRBD1 matches 8 bases. Germline V gene data show CDR1 as LGHDT and CDR2 as YNNKEL (reference sequence). CDR3 length: 14 amino acids. V shed 4 bases, J shed 8 bases, and the junction held 7 bases outside the gene matches. CDR3 bases: TGTGCCAGCAGCCTCCTGGACAGGGTACATGAGCAGTTCTTC. Translation: CASSLLDRVHEQFF.

This chain joins TRBV19 and TRBJ1-5, with D possibly being TRBD1 (6 bases). V was shortened by 5 bases and J by 0 bases, with 17 bases between the two germline ends. CDR1 is LNHDA and CDR2 is SQIVND in the germline V gene (reference sequence). The CDR3 runs 17 residues. The CDR3 region has the DNA TGTGCCAGTAGTCCACAGGGAATTCATTATAGCAATCAGCCCCAGCATTTT. Encoded protein: CASSPQGIHYSNQPQHF.